These 5 T cell receptor beta chains were all obtained from the same sample, sequenced in a study of blood T cells in healthy people across ages. With a J-beta primer mix and a sample-barcoded 5' primer, a second PCR ran about 7 to 12 cycles. One entry per CDR3 protein, called by TCRdb with MiXCR from the 5' RACE reads. The profile shows hundreds of thousands of distinct CDR3 sequences, under 25% of them singletons. The sample consisted of blood. These TCRs come from a man between 65 and 85 years old in good health.

This clonotype was picked up a small number of times. At one end the junction does not follow the germline gene, possibly because of a read error. This rearrangement joins TRBV6-2 or TRBV6-3 to TRBJ1-2; 8 bases line up with TRBD1. The CDR3 runs 13 residues. Germline V gene sequence: CDR1 MNHEY, CDR2 SVGEGT. The CDR3 DNA is TGTGTCAGCAGTCAAGACAGGGGTCTCGGCTACACCTTC. Protein sequence: CVSSQDRGLGYTF.

V usage is TRBV20-1 and J usage is TRBJ1-5; unclear D gene. Between the trimmed V and J ends, which lost 3 bases and 3 bases, there was a span of 6 bases. CDR3 length: 12 amino acids. Germline V CDR1 and CDR2: DFQATT, SNEGSKA (reference sequence). CDR3 residues: CSASSLNQPQHF. The DNA for the CDR3 is TGCAGTGCTAGCTCCCTCAATCAGCCCCAGCATTTT.

As concerns this clonotype: A junction boundary mismatches the germline segment, possibly from a read error. The chain combines TRBV6-1 with TRBJ2-5; D call uncertain. CDR1 is MNHNS, CDR2 SASEGT, per germline. The CDR3 totals 12 residues. The CDR3 sequence is CASSEVFGISFF. The CDR3 nucleotides read TGTGCCAGCAGTGAAGTATTCGGCATATCATTCTTC.

This clonotype was observed many times. V and J are TRBV20-1 and TRBJ2-2; no definite D call. V lost 0 bases and J lost 6, with 20 bases in between. CDR3 length: 17 amino acids. Germline assignment: CDR1 DFQATT and CDR2 SNEGSKA (reference sequence). The CDR3 reads CSARDLLTDGGPGELFF. In DNA form, the CDR3 reads TGCAGTGCTAGAGACCTACTGACGGACGGTGGACCCGGGGAGCTGTTTTTT.

The rearrangement links TRBV29-1 to TRBJ2-7; TRBD2 agrees at 13 bases. From germline, CDR1 is SQVTM and CDR2 ANQGSEA. This CDR3 comprises 15 residues. Trimming took 6 bases from V and 2 from J; bases not matched to a gene: 7. The CDR3, as DNA: TGCAGCGTGCTAGGACTAGCGGGAGTGGCCTACGAGCAGTACTTC. Its protein is CSVLGLAGVAYEQYF.